Described below is a single TCR beta chain sequence and its context. The CDR3 contains 14 residues. J was trimmed by 7 bases and V by 4 bases; bases with no gene match: 10. Germline loops: CDR1 SQVTM, CDR2 ANQGSEA. This entry is derived from a study of blood T cell repertoires in COVID-19. Only in-frame clones appear in the TCRdb table, and some are missing; sequencing was by immunoSEQ multiplex PCR. Of about 89,000 clones in the sample, 86% are singletons; the top ten hold more than 1%. The receptor was derived from an older man with active or convalescent COVID-19. Material: peripheral blood. J is TRBJ2-5 and V is TRBV29-1; 9 bases align to TRBD1. For the CDR3, the DNA is TGCAGCGTTGTTCCGGGTGACAGGGGGGGGACCCAGTACTTC. Its protein product is CSVVPGDRGGTQYF. Full variable domain (rest looked up from reference TRBV29-1 and TRBJ2-5): SAVISQKPSRDICQRGTSLTIQCQVDSQVTMMFWYRQQPGQSLTLIATANQGSEATYESGFVIDKFPISRPNLTFSTLTVSNMSPEDSSIYLCSVVPGDRGGTQYFGPGTRLLVL.